This entry lists 28 T cell receptor beta chains sequenced from one sample in a study of tumor-infiltrating lymphocytes in primary liver carcinoma. The investigators made TCR beta cDNA from 400 to 500 ng total RNA, using a constant-region primer. Libraries of TCR beta came from three nested multiplex PCR rounds with slightly modified ARM-PCR. A C-beta reverse primer was combined with TRBV1-TRBV30 forward primers in the first two PCR rounds, and each round had 10 cycles. Using its own MiXCR run on the multiplex PCR reads, TCRdb lists one record per CDR3 protein. The sample includes around 330,000 distinct CDR3 sequences, about 50% of them seen just once. RNA isolated from unsorted whole blood supplied the blood RNA, with germline DNA also extracted. Input material: peripheral blood. These receptor sequences come from a woman between 25 and 40 years old with primary liver carcinoma and hepatitis B virus infection.

There are a few counts of this clonotype. A much more abundant neighbour one base away suggests this may be a read error. CDR3 in amino acids: CAGSHNVWSLAAYNEQFF. The CDR3 bases are TGTGCCGGCAGCCATAACGTCTGGTCACTAGCAGCCTACAATGAGCAGTTCTTC. The V gene is TRBV11-3, the J gene TRBJ2-1; D is perhaps TRBD2 (6 bases). Germline-derived CDR1 and CDR2 are SGHNT and YENEEA. The CDR3 has 18 amino acids.

The chain combines TRBV29-1 with TRBJ2-7; the D is unclear. There are 12 residues in the CDR3. Germline V CDR1 and CDR2: SQVTM, ANQGSEA. V dropped 4 bases and J dropped 9 bases, with 16 bases sitting between them. This CDR3 reads CSVVGSGHVQYF. CDR3 in DNA: TGCAGCGTTGTGGGGTCAGGCCACGTGCAGTACTTC.

The CDR3 DNA reads as TGTGCCAGCAGCTTGGGGCGGCAGCGGGAGTTTAAAGAGACCCAGTACTTC. Translated: CASSLGRQREFKETQYF. This chain uses TRBV5-6 with TRBJ2-5, with TRBD2 matching over 8 bases. This CDR3 is 17 amino acids long. The V and J ends lost 0 bases and 3 bases, in that order; junction bases with no gene match: 10. Germline CDR1 reads SGHDT; CDR2 reads YYEEEE.

This clonotype was observed a handful of times. V gene TRBV6-6 combines with J gene TRBJ2-1, with 7 nucleotides matching TRBD1. The length of the CDR3 is 14 residues. Germline V CDR1 and CDR2: MNHNY, SVGAGI (reference sequence). Germline trimming cut 2 bases from V and 10 bases from J; bases unmatched to any gene: 8. Written as DNA, the CDR3 is TGTGCCAGCAGTTACCTCGGACAGGCCGGGGAGCAGTTCTTC. Translated, it gives CASSYLGQAGEQFF.

With respect to this clonotype: This CDR3 is missing its conserved last phenylalanine or tryptophan, likely due to a read error. The rearrangement uses TRBV12-3 or TRBV12-4 and TRBJ1-4, with D maybe TRBD1 (6 bases). Trimming pared 7 bases from V and 6 bases from J, leaving 9 bases between. CDR3 size: 12 residues. This chain's CDR3 is CASTGEDEKLFS. DNA for the CDR3: TGTGCCAGCACAGGGGAGGATGAAAAACTGTTTTCT.

Regarding this clonotype: Here the CDR3 omits its conserved ending phenylalanine or tryptophan, so a read error is the likely source. The rearrangement joins TRBV4-2 to TRBJ1-1, with D hard to call. Per the germline V gene, CDR1 is LGHNA and CDR2 is YNFKEQ. The CDR3 consists of 15 residues. The CDR3 sequence: CASSQVDRPNTEAFL. The CDR3 DNA follows: TGTGCCAGCAGTCAAGTAGACCGTCCGAACACTGAAGCTTTCCTT.

Of note for this clonotype: It may be a read error: a sequence one base away is much more abundant. V is TRBV4-1 and J is TRBJ2-1; 7 bases fit TRBD2. Germline assignment: CDR1 MGHRA and CDR2 YSYEKL. This CDR3 comprises 16 residues. CDR3: CTSSQPRGGSNNEQFF. The CDR3 region has the DNA TGCACCAGCAGCCAACCCCGCGGGGGTTCCAACAATGAGCAGTTCTTC.

Regarding this clonotype: The germline gene is not matched at one end of the junction; a read error may be the cause. The chain combines TRBV4-1 with TRBJ1-6; no reliable D call. Germline CDR1 reads MGHRA; CDR2 reads YSYEKL. The CDR3 is made up of 14 amino acids. CDR3 in amino acids: CASSQALAISPLHF. In DNA form, the CDR3 reads TGCGCCAGCAGCCAAGCACTTGCTATTTCACCCCTCCACTTC.

Points on this clonotype: This may stem from a read error, because a much larger clone lies one nucleotide away. The rearrangement uses TRBV11-1 and TRBJ1-2, with 9 bases matching TRBD1. CDR3 size: 17 residues. V shed 7 bases, J shed 4 bases, and the junction held 16 bases outside the gene matches. Germline V CDR1 and CDR2: SGHAT, FQDESV (reference sequence). As DNA, the CDR3 is TGTGCCAGCATCTCTCCGGGACAGGGACCTAAGCCCTATGGCTACACCTTC. It specifies CASISPGQGPKPYGYTF.

The genes are TRBV4-2 and TRBJ2-3; the match to TRBD2 covers 10 bases. J was trimmed by 7 bases and V by 4 bases; bases with no gene match: 20. The CDR3 consists of 19 residues. Germline V lookup: CDR1 LGHNA, CDR2 YNFKEQ. The CDR3 region has the DNA TGTGCCAGCAGCCTCATCGGGGGAGCGGGAGGGCCAGGATTAAATACGCAGTATTTT. This translates into CASSLIGGAGGPGLNTQYF.

Note on this clonotype: A single base separates this from a much larger clone, so it may be a read error. CDR3 DNA sequence: TGCAGCGTTGATCAGGTACTGGGAGGCTCCGAGCAGTACTTC. This encodes CSVDQVLGGSEQYF. The chain combines TRBV29-1 with TRBJ2-7; D perhaps matches TRBD2 (6 bases). The V gene's germline CDR1 is SQVTM and CDR2 ANQGSEA. The V and J ends lost 3 bases and 6 bases respectively, with 18 bases between them. CDR3 length equals 14 residues.

About this clonotype itself: This may stem from a read error, because a much larger clone lies one nucleotide away. The chain joins TRBV29-1 to TRBJ2-3; 9 bases are a match to TRBD1. The germline CDR1 and CDR2 sequences are SQVTM and ANQGSEA. The CDR3 covers 14 residues. Trimming at V came to 6 bases and at J to 0 bases, leaving 4 bases not matched to a gene. The CDR3 DNA is TGCAGCGTCCGACAGGGGGTCAGCACAGATACGCAGTATTTT. Translated, it gives CSVRQGVSTDTQYF.

On this clonotype: This may be a read error, as it is one base from a much larger clone. This chain connects TRBV6-5 to TRBJ1-2; weak D call: TRBD1 (6 bases). The CDR3 length is 15 residues. Germline V lookup: CDR1 MNHEY, CDR2 SVGAGI. DNA for the CDR3: TGTGCCTGCAGTTACTCGGGGGGCGCCAACTTTGGCTACACCTTC. Amino acids: CACSYSGGANFGYTF.

This sequence joins TRBV6-1 and TRBJ2-7, with a weak D call TRBD2 (5 bases). V lost 3 bases and J 2 bases, leaving 17 bases between the germline ends. CDR1 MNHNS and CDR2 SASEGT come from the germline V gene. This CDR3 contains 16 residues. The DNA for the CDR3 is TGTGCCAGCAGTGAGAAGGTCGGACTCAGAACCTACGAGCAGTACTTC. The encoded protein is CASSEKVGLRTYEQYF.

A note on this clonotype: One end of the junction does not line up with germline, which may come from a read error. This chain connects TRBV6-1 to TRBJ2-7; no definite D call. Germline values: CDR1 MNHNS, CDR2 SASEGT. The CDR3 spans 13 residues. The chain's CDR3 is CASRTESSYEKYF. In DNA form, the CDR3 reads TGTGCCAGCAGAACGGAGAGCTCCTACGAGAAGTACTTC.

About this clonotype: Germline and junction disagree at one end, which may indicate a read error. The V and J genes are TRBV7-9 and TRBJ1-3, with a tentative D call TRBD1 (6 bases). The CDR3 is made up of 16 amino acids. Germline V gene lookup returns CDR1 SEHNR and CDR2 FQNEAQ (reference sequence). The CDR3 bases are TGTGCCAGCAGCCGAGCCCTTCAGGGGTCTGGAAGCACCATATATTTT. The encoded protein is CASSRALQGSGSTIYF.

Comment on this clonotype: A much larger clone sits a single nucleotide away, making a read error possible. This chain links TRBV29-1 with TRBJ1-2; D is unresolved. Trimming shortened V by 6 bases and J by 0 bases, and 17 bases separated the two germline ends. The CDR3 is made up of 15 amino acids. Germline V gives CDR1 SQVTM, CDR2 ANQGSEA. The CDR3 sequence: CSVAPPTSTNYGYTF. The DNA for the CDR3 is TGCAGCGTGGCGCCCCCGACTTCAACTAACTATGGCTACACCTTC.

The table lists this clonotype with many counts. This chain uses TRBV10-3 with TRBJ2-3; 12 nucleotides agree with TRBD2. Germline CDR1 reads ENHRY; CDR2 reads SYGVKD. The CDR3 runs to 18 residues. V trimming: 0 bases; J trimming: 2 bases; junction bases outside the gene matches: 6. The CDR3 protein is CAISESRLAGVHTDTQYF. The CDR3 DNA sequence: TGTGCCATCAGTGAGTCGAGACTAGCGGGAGTACACACAGATACGCAGTATTTT.

With respect to this clonotype: Germline is not matched at one junction end, which may reflect a read error. The V and J genes are TRBV11-2 and TRBJ2-7, with TRBD2 identical over 10 bases. Germline-derived CDR1 and CDR2 are SGHAT and FQNNGV. The length of the CDR3 is 14 residues. CDR3 sequence (DNA): TGTGCCGGCGGGGAGACTAGCGGGTCCTATGAGCAGTACTTC. Translated, it gives CAGGETSGSYEQYF.

This clonotype appeared a few times. The rearrangement uses TRBV6-2 or TRBV6-3 and TRBJ1-1; 7 positions agree with TRBD1. Germline-derived CDR1 and CDR2 are MNHEY and SVGEGT. The V and J ends lost 5 bases and 4 bases, in that order; junction bases with no gene match: 10. This CDR3 region has 15 residues. The CDR3 region has the DNA TGTGCCAGCAGTCGACAGGGAAGCGGGCGCACTGAAGCTTTCTTT. As protein: CASSRQGSGRTEAFF.

The chain uses TRBV5-4 and TRBJ2-7; D is ambiguous. The V gene's germline CDR1 is SGHNT and CDR2 YYREEE (reference sequence). The CDR3 totals 13 residues. Trimming cost V 2 bases and J 7 bases, with 13 bases left between them. The CDR3 is CASSFRTGQEQYF. CDR3 coding DNA: TGTGCCAGCAGCTTTAGGACGGGTCAGGAGCAGTACTTC. Together with reference TRBV5-4 and TRBJ2-7, the CDR3 gives the full variable domain: ETGVTQSPTHLIKTRGQQVTLRCSSQSGHNTVSWYQQALGQGPQFIFQYYREEENGRGNFPPRFSGLQFPNYSSELNVNALELDDSALYLCASSFRTGQEQYFGPGTRLTVT.

This rearrangement joins TRBV5-4 to TRBJ1-2; D gene unclear. Trimming removed 0 bases at V and 0 bases at J, with 9 bases between. The CDR3 covers 15 residues. Germline V gives CDR1 SGHNT, CDR2 YYREEE (reference sequence). This chain's CDR3 is CASSLGWGSNYGYTF. The DNA for the CDR3 is TGTGCCAGCAGCTTGGGTTGGGGATCTAACTATGGCTACACCTTC.

In this sample, this clonotype turned up a few times. The chain employs TRBV12-3 or TRBV12-4 and TRBJ1-2, with D possibly TRBD1 on 5 matching bases. The CDR3 spans 12 residues. The V and J ends lost 7 bases and 8 bases respectively, with 14 bases between them. CDR3 loop: CASTPGPVGYTF. CDR3 in DNA: TGTGCCAGCACCCCGGGACCGGTGGGCTACACCTTC.

Regarding this clonotype: This may stem from a read error, because a much larger clone lies one nucleotide away. This chain connects TRBV5-5 to TRBJ2-7; no reliable D call. Germline lookup yields CDR1 SGHKS and CDR2 YYEKEE (reference sequence). V was cut by 9 bases and J by 6 bases, with 13 bases left in between. The CDR3 contains 11 residues. This CDR3 is CANTIGTEQYF. The DNA for the CDR3 is TGTGCCAATACTATTGGAACCGAGCAGTACTTC. The full variable domain, completed using reference TRBV5-5 and TRBJ2-7, is DAGVTQSPTHLIKTRGQQVTLRCSPISGHKSVSWYQQVLGQGPQFIFQYYEKEERGRGNFPDRFSARQFPNYSSELNVNALLLGDSALYLCANTIGTEQYFGPGTRLTVT.

Of note for this clonotype: A read error may be the cause here, since a much bigger clone is one base away. The chain joins TRBV4-1 to TRBJ2-7; TRBD1 is a possible D gene (5 bases). V was trimmed by 0 bases and J by 5 bases, leaving 23 bases between them. This CDR3 region has 18 residues. Germline V lookup: CDR1 MGHRA, CDR2 YSYEKL. CDR3 nucleotides: TGCGCCAGCAGCCAAGACAGGGAACCGGGTAGGTTGGTCGACGAGCAGTACTTC. Translated: CASSQDREPGRLVDEQYF.

The V and J genes are TRBV14 and TRBJ2-2; 9 positions match TRBD2. This CDR3 is 15 amino acids long. Germline V gives CDR1 SGHDN, CDR2 FVKESK. Trimming at V came to 3 bases and at J to 7 bases, leaving 6 bases not matched to a gene. The chain's CDR3 is CASSQEGLAGGELFF. In DNA, the CDR3 is TGTGCCAGCAGCCAGGAGGGACTAGCTGGCGGGGAGCTGTTTTTT.

The chain uses TRBV4-1 and TRBJ2-7; tentatively, D is TRBD2 (6 bases). The V gene's germline CDR1 is MGHRA and CDR2 YSYEKL. The CDR3 length is 15 residues. V lost 0 bases and J 3 bases, leaving 12 bases between the germline ends. Written as DNA, the CDR3 is TGCGCCAGCAGCCAAGAAGGCGGGGCGCGCTACGAGCAGTACTTC. Translated: CASSQEGGARYEQYF.

In its sample, this clonotype was seen once. This CDR3 is missing its conserved last phenylalanine or tryptophan, likely due to a read error. This sequence joins TRBV29-1 and TRBJ2-2; no reliable D call. The germline V and J ends were trimmed by 5 bases and 0 bases, with 7 bases remaining between them. This CDR3 has 13 residues. CDR1 and CDR2 from the germline V gene are SQVTM and ANQGSEA. The CDR3, as DNA: TGCAGCGTTTCGCAAACGAACACCGGGGAGCTGTTTTAC. It codes for CSVSQTNTGELFY.